These 8 T cell receptor beta chains originate from one sample sequenced in a study of blood T cell repertoires in COVID-19. TCRdb's table, derived via immunoSEQ multiplex PCR, lists solely in-frame clones and lacks some. The profile shows 250,000 to 300,000 clones, approximately 79% of them singletons. Sequenced sample: PBMCs or T cells enriched from blood (not recorded which). The receptors derive from a man younger than 40 with acute COVID-19.

V usage is TRBV19 and J usage is TRBJ2-3; 8 bases fit TRBD2. Germline CDR1 and CDR2: LNHDA and SQIVND (reference sequence). The CDR3 is 15 amino acids. The V segment lost 3 bases and the J segment 4 bases; nucleotides outside the gene matches: 6. CDR3 region: CASSMGLVVSDTQYF. CDR3 in DNA: TGTGCCAGTAGTATGGGACTAGTCGTGTCAGATACGCAGTATTTT.

V and J are TRBV28 and TRBJ1-4; weak D call: TRBD1 (6 bases). The CDR3 sequence is 15 residues long. Germline V lookup: CDR1 MDHEN, CDR2 SYDVKM. V was pared by 6 bases and J by 4 bases, with 15 bases between. The DNA of the CDR3 is TGTGCCAGCAGAGGACAGAGCGTCTTTAATGAAAAACTGTTTTTT. Amino acids: CASRGQSVFNEKLFF.

Remarks on this clone: One junction end disagrees with the germline gene, perhaps due to a read error. This chain uses TRBV5-1 with TRBJ2-5; 9 nucleotides match TRBD2. The CDR3 is made up of 13 amino acids. CDR1 is SGHRS, CDR2 YFSETQ, per germline. CDR3 sequence: CASSQREEETQYF. CDR3 DNA sequence: TGTGCCAGCAGTCAGCGGGAGGAAGAGACCCAGTACTTC.

This clone occurred once. The chain links TRBV9 to TRBJ1-2; TRBD1 might be the D (6 bases). The germline gives CDR1 SGDLS, CDR2 YYNGEE. Trimming left V 4 bases short and J 4 bases short, with 11 bases between. The CDR3 loop spans 13 amino acids. The chain's CDR3 is CASSFTGIYGYTF. The CDR3, as DNA: TGTGCCAGCAGCTTTACAGGGATCTATGGCTACACCTTC.

This chain connects TRBV19 to TRBJ1-2; TRBD1 is a possible D gene (5 bases). Trimming stripped 10 bases from V and 8 bases from J, with 26 bases between. Germline V lookup: CDR1 LNHDA, CDR2 SQIVND (reference sequence). CDR3 length: 15 residues. DNA of the CDR3: TGTGCCACCCAAACTTCAGGACAACTAAACATCGGCTACACCTTC. Translation: CATQTSGQLNIGYTF.

This chain connects TRBV6-5 to TRBJ1-5; D gene ambiguous. The CDR3 loop spans 14 amino acids. Germline assignment: CDR1 MNHEY and CDR2 SVGAGI. Trimming stripped 4 bases from V and 1 base from J, with 8 bases between. The CDR3 region has the DNA TGTGCCAGCAGTTTCGAGTGGAGCAATCAGCCCCAGCATTTT. This gives the protein CASSFEWSNQPQHF.

The chain is built from TRBV9 and TRBJ1-2; 7 positions agree with TRBD1. CDR3 size: 13 residues. J lost 3 bases, V lost 7 bases, and 6 bases had no gene match. The germline V gene has CDR1 SGDLS and CDR2 YYNGEE. The CDR3 loop is CASSSQGDYGYTF. The CDR3 DNA is TGTGCCAGCTCTTCTCAGGGGGACTATGGCTACACCTTC. Full variable domain (outside the CDR3, taken from reference TRBV9 and TRBJ1-2): DSGVTQTPKHLITATGQRVTLRCSPRSGDLSVYWYQQSLDQGLQFLIQYYNGEERAKGNILERFSAQQFPDLHSELNLSSLELGDSALYFCASSSQGDYGYTFGSGTRLTVV.

This rearrangement joins TRBV3-1 (or the pseudogene TRBV3-2) to TRBJ2-7; 7 bases align to TRBD2. The CDR3 runs 13 residues. V shed 1 base and J 7 bases; nucleotides not matched to a gene: 4. Germline V lookup: CDR1 LGHDT, CDR2 YNNKEL (reference sequence). As DNA, the CDR3 is TGTGCCAGCAGCCAAGTAGCGGGCTCTGAGCAGTACGTC. Encoded protein: CASSQVAGSEQYV.